Detailed here is one T cell receptor beta chain. Its antigen is unknown. The sample belongs to a study of shared clonotypes between healthy human individuals. Whole-study context: Donor ages ranged 18 to 49 years: a couple of women, three men. Study-wide results and limits: In general, naive subsets displayed greater estimated richness than memory subsets did. For sorted subsets, rarefaction showed incomplete sequencing despite large depth.

Donors were healthy HIV-negative adults without recent acute infections or vaccinations. The CDR3 runs 13 residues. Germline assignment: CDR1 SGHTA and CDR2 FQGNSA. Trimming cost V 11 bases and J 3 bases; bases outside gene matches: 6. Clones were read by immunoSEQ multiplex PCR, and TCRdb kept only the in-frame ones, dropping some. Of about 1.1 million clones in the sample, 60% to 80% are singletons; the top ten hold about 0.94%. The TCR originated in a man younger than 30 in good health. Some clones in this sample may be carry-over from other donors' samples. The specimen was memory CD4+ T cells from PBMCs. Described subset: CD45RA-negative fraction. This rearrangement joins TRBV7-2 to TRBJ2-3; 9 bases map to TRBD2. CDR3 nucleotide sequence: TGTGCCGGTAGCGGGAGTTGGACAGATACGCAGTATTTT. Protein: CAGSGSWTDTQYF.